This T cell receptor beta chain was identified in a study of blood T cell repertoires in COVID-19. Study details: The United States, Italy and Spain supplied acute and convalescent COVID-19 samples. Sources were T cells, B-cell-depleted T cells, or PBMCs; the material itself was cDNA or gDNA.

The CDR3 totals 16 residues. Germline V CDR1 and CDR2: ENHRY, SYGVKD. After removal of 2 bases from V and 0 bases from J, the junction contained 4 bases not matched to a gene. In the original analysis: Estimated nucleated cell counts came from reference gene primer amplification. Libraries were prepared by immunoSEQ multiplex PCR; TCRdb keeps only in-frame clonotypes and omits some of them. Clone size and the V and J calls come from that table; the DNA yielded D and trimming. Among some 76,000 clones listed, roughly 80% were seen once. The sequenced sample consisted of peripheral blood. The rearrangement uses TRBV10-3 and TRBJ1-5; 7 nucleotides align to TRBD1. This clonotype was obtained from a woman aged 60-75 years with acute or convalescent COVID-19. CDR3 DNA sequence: TGTGCCATCAGTGAGCGACAGGGTGATAGCAATCAGCCCCAGCATTTT. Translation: CAISERQGDSNQPQHF.